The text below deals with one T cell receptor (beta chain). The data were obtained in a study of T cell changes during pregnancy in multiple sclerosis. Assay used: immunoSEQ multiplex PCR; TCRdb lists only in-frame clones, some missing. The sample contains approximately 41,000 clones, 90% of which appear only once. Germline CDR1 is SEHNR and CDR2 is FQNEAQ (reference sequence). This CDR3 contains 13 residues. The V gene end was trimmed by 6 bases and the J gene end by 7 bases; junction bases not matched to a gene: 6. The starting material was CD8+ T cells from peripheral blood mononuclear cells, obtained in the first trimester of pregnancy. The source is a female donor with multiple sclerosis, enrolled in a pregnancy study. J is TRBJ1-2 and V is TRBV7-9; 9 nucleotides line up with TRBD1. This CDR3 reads CASRPGQGGGYTF. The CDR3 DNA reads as TGTGCCAGCAGACCGGGACAGGGAGGTGGCTACACCTTC.